The entry below gives a single TCR beta chain sequence along with its context. Its target is not known. This sample stems from a study of OX40 agonist ivuxolimab in advanced cancers. Study as a whole: Patients received ivuxolimab, an agonistic anti-OX40 (CD134) antibody. Whole-study findings and limits: Researchers report that CD8+ T cells had, on average, more expanded clones than CD4+.

The CDR3 spans 13 residues. With 2 bases removed from V and 5 bases from J, the gap between germline ends came to 8 bases. Germline CDR1 is SGDLS and CDR2 is YYNGEE. Profiled with immunoSEQ multiplex PCR; TCRdb holds only in-frame clones, not every one. The data show tens of thousands of clones, 88% seen once. The rearrangement uses TRBV9 and TRBJ2-1; no clear D. The source of this sequence is an adult with an advanced solid tumor such as melanoma, head and neck, liver or kidney cancer. The sequenced sample was CD4+ or CD8+ T cells sorted from blood, obtained in a trial of the OX40 agonist ivuxolimab. The CDR3 here is CASSVQQHNEQFF. The DNA of the CDR3 is TGTGCCAGCAGCGTCCAACAACACAATGAGCAGTTCTTC. The variable domain in full, with the rest retrieved from reference TRBV9 and TRBJ2-1, is DSGVTQTPKHLITATGQRVTLRCSPRSGDLSVYWYQQSLDQGLQFLIQYYNGEERAKGNILERFSAQQFPDLHSELNLSSLELGDSALYFCASSVQQHNEQFFGPGTRLTVL.